The 11 T cell receptor beta chains reported below all come from one sample, sequenced in a study of blood T cells in healthy people across ages. A J-beta primer mix and a sample-barcoded 5' primer were used in a second PCR of about 7 to 12 cycles. TCRdb reprocessed the 5' RACE reads with MiXCR, giving one entry per CDR3 protein. The top ten clones hold 22% of a sample with 700,000 or so distinct CDR3 sequences, 22% of them seen once. The sample consisted of blood. The receptors derive from a man aged 65 to 79 in good health.

The CDR3 nucleotides read TGCAGTGCTAGTACGGGAGCTCCCTACAATGAGCAGTTCTTC. It encodes CSASTGAPYNEQFF. The chain couples TRBV20-1 to TRBJ2-1, with D possibly TRBD2 on 6 matching bases. V gave up 3 bases and J gave up 2 bases, with 11 bases separating them. Germline V gene data show CDR1 as DFQATT and CDR2 as SNEGSKA (reference sequence). CDR3 size: 14 residues.

This chain uses TRBV5-4 with TRBJ1-2, with a tentative D call TRBD1 (5 bases). Trimming removed 5 bases from V and 7 bases from J, with 18 bases in between. This CDR3 is built from 14 residues. The V gene's germline CDR1 is SGHNT and CDR2 YYREEE (reference sequence). As DNA, the CDR3 is TGTGCCAGCAGGTTTGACAGTGATGGCGCTGGCTACACCTTC. The encoded protein is CASRFDSDGAGYTF.

The gene calls are TRBV20-1 and TRBJ2-3; D remains ambiguous. V lost 3 bases, J lost 6 bases, and 10 bases lay in between. The germline V gene encodes CDR1 DFQATT and CDR2 SNEGSKA (reference sequence). CDR3 length equals 12 residues. In nucleotides, the CDR3 is TGCAGTGCTAGTTCAGATGAGGATACGCAGTATTTT. This gives the protein CSASSDEDTQYF.

This clonotype was counted only a few times. One junction end disagrees with the germline gene, perhaps due to a read error. DNA of the CDR3: TGTGCCAGCTCGCAAAACTCGGGAATCCAAGGGACCCAGTACTTC. Translated, it gives CASSQNSGIQGTQYF. The V call is TRBV18, the J call TRBJ2-5; the D gene is possibly TRBD2 (5 bases). The CDR3 loop spans 15 amino acids. Germline CDR1 is KGHSH and CDR2 is LQKENI.

This clonotype came up many times. The CDR3: CASSLYGGGNQPQHF. The CDR3 nucleotides read TGTGCCAGCAGTTTATATGGTGGGGGCAATCAGCCCCAGCATTTT. V is TRBV12-3 or TRBV12-4 and J is TRBJ1-5; D ambiguous. This CDR3 contains 15 residues. The V and J ends lost 2 bases and 2 bases respectively, with 10 bases between them.

This clonotype was seen more than once but under ten times. V and J are TRBV5-6 and TRBJ2-3; 16 bases line up with TRBD2. Looked up from germline, CDR1 is SGHDT and CDR2 is YYEEEE. V lost 4 bases and J lost 0; bases outside the gene matches: 5. The CDR3 covers 18 residues. The CDR3 here is CASSPGLAGGISTDTQYF. The CDR3 DNA reads as TGTGCCAGCAGCCCGGGACTAGCGGGAGGGATAAGCACAGATACGCAGTATTTT.

This clonotype has more than one count but fewer than ten. V is TRBV6-1 and J is TRBJ2-5, with D perhaps matching TRBD2 (6 bases). The tail of the sequence fits TRBJ2-1 better, so the J call may be wrong. CDR3 length equals 12 residues. CDR1 and CDR2 (germline): MNHNS, SASEGT. As DNA, the CDR3 is TGTGCCAGCAGTGGGGACTTTAATGAGCAGTTCTTC. It yields the protein CASSGDFNEQFF.

This clonotype was picked up a small number of times. This chain connects TRBV7-2 to TRBJ2-2; D call uncertain. Germline CDR1 reads SGHTA; CDR2 reads FQGNSA. The CDR3 length is 14 residues. Between the trimmed V and J ends, which lost 3 bases and 4 bases, there was a span of 9 bases. CDR3 in DNA: TGTGCCAGCAGCTTTTCTATTAGCACCGGGGAGCTGTTTTTT. Protein sequence: CASSFSISTGELFF.

The sample holds many counts of this clonotype. The V call is TRBV5-1, the J call TRBJ2-3, with unresolved D. Trimming pared 4 bases from V and 2 bases from J, leaving 11 bases between. Germline CDR1 and CDR2: SGHRS and YFSETQ. The CDR3 consists of 14 residues. CDR3 sequence: CASSVGPSTDTQYF. CDR3 DNA: TGCGCCAGCAGCGTAGGACCCTCCACAGATACGCAGTATTTT.

The chain links TRBV5-1 to TRBJ2-3, with 9 bases identical to TRBD2. Germline CDR1 is SGHRS and CDR2 is YFSETQ. The CDR3 is 16 amino acids. The V segment lost 3 bases and the J segment 1 base; nucleotides outside the gene matches: 6. The CDR3 reads CASSSGLASGTDTQYF. DNA for the CDR3: TGCGCCAGCAGCTCCGGACTAGCGAGTGGCACAGATACGCAGTATTTT.

V and J are TRBV24-1 and TRBJ2-1, with 13 bases fitting TRBD2. CDR1 is KGHDR and CDR2 is SFDVKD in the germline V gene. The CDR3 consists of 15 residues. Trimming took 9 bases from V and 4 from J; bases not matched to a gene: 5. The DNA of the CDR3 is TGTGCCACCGGGACTAGCGGGAATCCTTACAATGAGCAGTTCTTC. It is translated as CATGTSGNPYNEQFF.